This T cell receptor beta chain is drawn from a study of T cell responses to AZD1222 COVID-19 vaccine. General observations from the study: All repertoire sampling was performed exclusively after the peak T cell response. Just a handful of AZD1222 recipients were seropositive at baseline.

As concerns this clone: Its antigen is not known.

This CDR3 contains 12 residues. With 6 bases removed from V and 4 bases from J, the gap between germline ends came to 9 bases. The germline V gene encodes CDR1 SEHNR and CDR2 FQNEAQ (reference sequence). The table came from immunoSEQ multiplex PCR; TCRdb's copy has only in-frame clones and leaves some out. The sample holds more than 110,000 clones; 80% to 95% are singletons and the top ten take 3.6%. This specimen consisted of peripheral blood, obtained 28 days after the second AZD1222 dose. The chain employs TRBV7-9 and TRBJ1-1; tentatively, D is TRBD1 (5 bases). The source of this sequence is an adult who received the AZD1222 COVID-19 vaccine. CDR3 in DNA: TGTGCCAGCAGTCCGGGGGGCACTGAAGCTTTCTTT. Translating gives CASSPGGTEAFF.